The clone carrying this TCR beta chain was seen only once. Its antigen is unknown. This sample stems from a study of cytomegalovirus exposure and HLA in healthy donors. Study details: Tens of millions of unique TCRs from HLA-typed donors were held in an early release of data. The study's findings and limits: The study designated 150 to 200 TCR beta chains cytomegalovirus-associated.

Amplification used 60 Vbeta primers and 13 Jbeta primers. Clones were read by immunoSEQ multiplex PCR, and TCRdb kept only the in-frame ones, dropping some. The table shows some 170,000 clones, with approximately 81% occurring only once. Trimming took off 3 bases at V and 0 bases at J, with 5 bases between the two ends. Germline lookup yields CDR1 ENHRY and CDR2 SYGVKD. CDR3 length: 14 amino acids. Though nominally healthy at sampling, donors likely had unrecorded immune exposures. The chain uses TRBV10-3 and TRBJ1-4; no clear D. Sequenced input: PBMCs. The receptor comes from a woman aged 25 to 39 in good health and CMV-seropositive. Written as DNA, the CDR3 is TGTGCCATCAGTGACGGGGCAACTAATGAAAAACTGTTTTTT. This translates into CAISDGATNEKLFF.